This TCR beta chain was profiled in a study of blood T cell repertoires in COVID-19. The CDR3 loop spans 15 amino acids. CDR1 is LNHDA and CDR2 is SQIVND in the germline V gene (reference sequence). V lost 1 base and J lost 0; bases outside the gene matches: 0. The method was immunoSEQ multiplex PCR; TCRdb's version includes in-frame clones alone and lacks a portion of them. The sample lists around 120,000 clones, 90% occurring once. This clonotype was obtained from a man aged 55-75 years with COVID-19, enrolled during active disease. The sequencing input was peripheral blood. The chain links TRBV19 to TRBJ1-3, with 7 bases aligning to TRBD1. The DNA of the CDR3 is TGTGCCAGTAGTATAGGACAGGGCTCTGGAAACACCATATATTTT. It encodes CASSIGQGSGNTIYF. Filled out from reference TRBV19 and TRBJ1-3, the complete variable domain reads DGGITQSPKYLFRKEGQNVTLSCEQNLNHDAMYWYRQDPGQGLRLIYYSQIVNDFQKGDIAEGYSVSREKKESFPLTVTSAQKNPTAFYLCASSIGQGSGNTIYFGEGSWLTVV.